The T cell receptor beta chain under discussion was sequenced for a study of T cell responses to AZD1222 COVID-19 vaccine. Study-level findings and limits: Of the AZD1222 recipients, only 5 or 6 were seropositive at baseline. The repertoires were collected only after the peak T cell response.

The protocol was immunoSEQ multiplex PCR, while the TCRdb copy is restricted to in-frame clones and leaves out a portion. This sample carries 100,000 to 150,000 clones, 91% of them seen once, and the ten largest clones take 1.5% to 2%. The CDR3 runs 15 residues. J was trimmed by 4 bases and V by 5 bases; bases with no gene match: 10. Germline V gene lookup returns CDR1 SEHNR and CDR2 FQNEAQ (reference sequence). A word on this clone: Its antigen is unidentified.

The receptor's source is an adult who received the AZD1222 COVID-19 vaccine. The material was peripheral blood, obtained 28 days after the second AZD1222 dose. This chain connects TRBV7-9 to TRBJ1-1, with 7 bases that match TRBD1. The CDR3 loop reads CASSPATGYGTEAFF. The CDR3 nucleotides are TGTGCCAGCAGCCCCGCGACAGGGTACGGCACTGAAGCTTTCTTT.